The 4 T cell receptor beta chains below come from one sample, sequenced in a study of response to subunit inactivated influenza vaccine. TCRdb fed the RT-PCR reads into MiXCR, producing one record per CDR3 protein. Seen here are under 550,000 distinct CDR3 sequences, approximately 7.3% observed once, and the top ten hold around 14%. This material consisted of PBMCs from blood, taken around 25 months after vaccination. These receptors came from a man between 50 and 69 years old who received an inactivated influenza vaccine.

The table lists this clonotype with a few counts. V gene TRBV7-2 combines with J gene TRBJ2-2; D is uncertain. Trimming shortened V by 3 bases and J by 0 bases, and 8 bases separated the two germline ends. The CDR3 has 15 amino acids. Germline V gives CDR1 SGHTA, CDR2 FQGNSA. The CDR3, as DNA: TGTGCCAGCAGCTTCCGGCCGCCGAACACCGGGGAGCTGTTTTTT. Translated: CASSFRPPNTGELFF.

This clonotype was observed a handful of times. The chain recombines TRBV2 with TRBJ2-1; TRBD2 agrees at 13 bases. V shed 4 bases and J 7 bases; nucleotides not matched to a gene: 10. Germline V lookup: CDR1 SNHLY, CDR2 FYNNEI. The CDR3 runs to 17 residues. This chain's CDR3 is CASSAGLAGRGSNEQFF. The CDR3 DNA is TGTGCCAGCAGTGCGGGACTAGCGGGACGTGGGTCTAATGAGCAGTTCTTC.

The chain couples TRBV20-1 to TRBJ2-4, with 14 bases that match TRBD2. The germline gives CDR1 DFQATT, CDR2 SNEGSKA (reference sequence). The CDR3 consists of 17 residues. The V and J ends lost 5 bases and 0 bases, in that order; junction bases with no gene match: 6. CDR3 nucleotide sequence: TGCAGTGCTGGGACTAGCGGGAGCCCGATAGCCAAAAACATTCAGTACTTC. It encodes CSAGTSGSPIAKNIQYF.

J is TRBJ1-2 and V is TRBV29-1; TRBD1 matches 9 bases. Germline loops: CDR1 SQVTM, CDR2 ANQGSEA. V lost 6 bases to trimming and J lost 6 bases; unmatched junction nucleotides: 11. The CDR3 consists of 14 residues. The CDR3 is CSVTDTGTGNGYTF. The CDR3 nucleotides are TGCAGCGTCACCGACACCGGGACAGGGAATGGCTACACCTTC.